Below are 21 T cell receptor beta chains sequenced from a single sample in a study of regulatory T cells in long-lasting Graves disease. Combining iRepertoire HTBI primers with Arm-PCR of CDR3 regions, the authors built TCR beta libraries. One entry per CDR3 protein, called by TCRdb with MiXCR from the multiplex PCR reads. This table holds approximately 300,000 distinct CDR3 sequences, 18% found once. Time point in this sample: newly diagnosed GD, antithyroid drugs for less than 3 months. Scientists built the TCR library using RNA that was extracted from PBMCs. The input for sequencing was peripheral blood mononuclear cells (PBMCs), taken at new diagnosis, from a patient treated with antithyroid drugs. The receptor set was obtained from a female donor with Graves disease.

This clonotype was found many times. The chain joins TRBV14 to TRBJ2-1; D tentatively reads TRBD1 or TRBD2 (7 bases each). The ends were cut back, 3 bases at V and 7 bases at J, with 19 bases in the middle. Germline assignment: CDR1 SGHDN and CDR2 FVKESK. The CDR3 totals 16 residues. CDR3 nucleotide sequence: TGTGCCAGCAGCCAGTGGACAGGCGGGAGATTAAATGAGCAGTTCTTC. The encoded protein is CASSQWTGGRLNEQFF.

Points on this clonotype: Given a much more abundant clone one base away, this may be a read error. V is TRBV24-1 and J is TRBJ1-2; possibly TRBD1 for D (5 bases). In germline, CDR1 is KGHDR, CDR2 SFDVKD. The CDR3 is 13 residues long. For the CDR3, the DNA is TGTGCCATCAGTGATCCCAGGGCGGCTGGCTACACCTTC. Its translation: CAISDPRAAGYTF.

This clonotype was recorded at least ten times. The V gene is TRBV12-3 or TRBV12-4, the J gene TRBJ1-5; no clear D gene. V lost 2 bases, J lost 7 bases, and 6 bases lay in between. The CDR3 length is 12 residues. DNA of the CDR3: TGTGCCAGCAGTTTAATCGGCCAGCCCCAGCATTTT. Translation gives CASSLIGQPQHF.

This clonotype was recorded a few times. This chain uses TRBV19 with TRBJ2-7; D is perhaps TRBD2 (6 bases). This CDR3 contains 18 residues. Germline-derived CDR1 and CDR2 are LNHDA and SQIVND (reference sequence). V was cut by 6 bases and J by 6 bases, with 30 bases left in between. As DNA, the CDR3 is TGTGCCAGTAGCCGGAGGAGTATAGGTTGGGGGGATCCCTTCGAGCAGTACTTC. It translates to CASSRRSIGWGDPFEQYF.

This clonotype occurred many times. An end of the junction does not agree with germline; a read error may underlie this. V usage is TRBV24-1 and J usage is TRBJ2-1; 11 nucleotides line up with TRBD2. The V gene's germline CDR1 is KGHDR and CDR2 SFDVKD. The CDR3 is 16 residues long. Here the CDR3 reads CATGDPLAGVDNEQFF. DNA for the CDR3: TGTGCCACCGGTGACCCACTAGCGGGAGTCGACAATGAGCAGTTCTTC.

This clonotype was counted many times. The chain couples TRBV2 to TRBJ2-3; D is possibly TRBD2 (5 bases). The CDR3 has 15 residues. Germline-derived CDR1 and CDR2 are SNHLY and FYNNEI. V dropped 6 bases and J dropped 6 bases, with 19 bases sitting between them. CDR3 sequence (DNA): TGTGCCAGCAGCTCCGGGATTTTAGCTCACGATACGCAGTATTTT. Amino acid sequence: CASSSGILAHDTQYF.

This clonotype has just a few counts. The chain couples TRBV3-1 to TRBJ2-7; D gene unclear. There are 13 residues in the CDR3. Germline-derived CDR1 and CDR2 are LGHDT and YNNKEL (reference sequence). Trimming cost V 0 bases and J 5 bases, with 8 bases left between them. The CDR3 DNA reads TGTGCCAGCAGCCAAGAAGGCGTGGACGAGCAGTACTTC. Translated: CASSQEGVDEQYF.

This rearrangement joins TRBV3-1 to TRBJ2-1, with TRBD2 identical over 15 bases. The CDR3 totals 14 residues. V trimming: 3 bases; J trimming: 12 bases; junction bases outside the gene matches: 3. CDR1 and CDR2 from the germline V gene are LGHDT and YNNKEL (reference sequence). CDR3 residues: CASSHGLAGGWQFF. CDR3 coding DNA: TGTGCCAGCAGCCACGGACTAGCGGGAGGGTGGCAGTTCTTC.

Concerning this clonotype itself: A much more abundant neighbour one base away suggests this may be a read error. This chain uses TRBV7-3 with TRBJ2-5, with 13 bases that match TRBD2. After removal of 4 bases from V and 7 bases from J, the junction contained 15 bases not matched to a gene. From germline, CDR1 is SGHTA and CDR2 FQGTGA. The CDR3 contains 18 residues. The chain's CDR3 is CASSSMPGLAGRLVTQYF. The CDR3 DNA follows: TGTGCCAGCAGCTCCATGCCGGGACTAGCGGGGAGATTGGTGACCCAGTACTTC.

This clonotype has a count of ten or more. The rearrangement uses TRBV27 and TRBJ2-2; TRBD2 aligns across 10 bases. Looked up from germline, CDR1 is MNHEY and CDR2 is SMNVEV (reference sequence). V shed 4 bases and J 5 bases; nucleotides not matched to a gene: 16. The CDR3 consists of 19 residues. The CDR3 loop is CASSSPGGLAGVRTGELFF. In DNA form, the CDR3 reads TGTGCCAGCAGTTCCCCTGGCGGGCTAGCGGGAGTTCGGACCGGGGAGCTGTTTTTT.

This clonotype was counted at least ten times. V is TRBV2 and J is TRBJ2-2, with TRBD2 matching 7 bases. V shed 5 bases and J 6 bases; nucleotides not matched to a gene: 18. The CDR3 has 18 amino acids. Germline values: CDR1 SNHLY, CDR2 FYNNEI. This CDR3 reads CASSNPHPSGRAPGELFF. The CDR3 DNA reads TGTGCCAGCAGTAACCCCCACCCTAGCGGCCGGGCACCCGGGGAGCTGTTTTTT.

This clonotype was counted ten times or more. This sequence joins TRBV7-9 and TRBJ2-6, with D hard to call. The germline CDR1 and CDR2 sequences are SEHNR and FQNEAQ (reference sequence). Trimming shortened V by 0 bases and J by 4 bases, and 10 bases separated the two germline ends. There are 16 residues in the CDR3. The CDR3 DNA is TGTGCCAGCAGCTTAGCCGGCGGAACCGGGGCCAACGTCCTGACTTTC. Its translation: CASSLAGGTGANVLTF.

CDR3: CASSVGAGGGSGELFF. In DNA, the CDR3 is TGTGCCAGCAGCGTAGGAGCGGGAGGGGGATCCGGGGAGCTGTTTTTT. The chain joins TRBV9 to TRBJ2-2, with TRBD2 matching 10 bases. V lost 0 bases, J lost 6 bases, and 5 bases stayed unmatched. In germline, CDR1 is SGDLS, CDR2 YYNGEE. The CDR3 spans 16 residues.

This clonotype was counted ten times or more. The chain carries TRBV20-1 and TRBJ2-5; D remains ambiguous. From germline, CDR1 is DFQATT and CDR2 SNEGSKA (reference sequence). Trimming pared 1 base from V and 1 base from J, leaving 10 bases between. The CDR3 is made up of 14 amino acids. The CDR3 bases are TGCAGTGCTAGAGGCCGACCCGCCCAAGAGACCCAGTACTTC. It encodes CSARGRPAQETQYF.

The table lists this clonotype with many counts. The chain is built from TRBV27 and TRBJ2-3, with 9 positions matching TRBD2. The germline gives CDR1 MNHEY, CDR2 SMNVEV (reference sequence). The V gene end was trimmed by 3 bases and the J gene end by 6 bases; junction bases not matched to a gene: 7. The CDR3 covers 15 residues. For the CDR3, the DNA is TGTGCCAGCAGTTTGTCGGCGGCGGGGGGGGATACGCAGTATTTT. Protein product: CASSLSAAGGDTQYF.

This clonotype showed up just a few times. V is TRBV6-1 and J is TRBJ2-1; D may be TRBD2 (5 bases). CDR1 and CDR2 (germline): MNHNS, SASEGT. This CDR3 spans 16 amino acids. Trimming took off 5 bases at V and 0 bases at J, with 14 bases between the two ends. The CDR3, as DNA: TGTGCCAGCAGTCCCATTAGCGTTAGCTCCTACAATGAGCAGTTCTTC. Translating gives CASSPISVSSYNEQFF.

This chain uses TRBV5-4 with TRBJ2-5; D is perhaps TRBD2 (5 bases). Germline lookup yields CDR1 SGHNT and CDR2 YYREEE (reference sequence). This CDR3 spans 17 amino acids. With 4 bases removed from V and 5 bases from J, the gap between germline ends came to 24 bases. The CDR3 protein is CASSGRAAQVERETQYF. The CDR3 nucleotides are TGTGCCAGCAGCGGTAGGGCAGCCCAAGTCGAGCGGGAGACCCAGTACTTC.

As for this clonotype: Given a far larger clone just one base away, this is likely a sequencing read error. The CDR3 is CASSFFDSSNEQLF. The CDR3 coding sequence is TGTGCCAGCAGTTTTTTCGATAGTTCTAATGAGCAGCTCTTC. The chain recombines TRBV11-3 with TRBJ2-1; D gene ambiguous. The CDR3 is made up of 14 amino acids. CDR1 is SGHNT and CDR2 is YENEEA in the germline V gene.

Ten or more counts support this clonotype. The chain carries TRBV28 and TRBJ1-1, with 8 positions matching TRBD1. CDR3 length equals 16 residues. Trimming at V came to 6 bases and at J to 8 bases, leaving 17 bases not matched to a gene. From germline, CDR1 is MDHEN and CDR2 SYDVKM. This CDR3 is CASSLPGQGLRGEAFF. As DNA, the CDR3 is TGTGCCAGCAGCCTACCCGGACAGGGCCTAAGGGGCGAAGCTTTCTTT.

This clonotype was detected ten times or more. V is TRBV28 and J is TRBJ2-5; 9 bases agree with TRBD1. This CDR3 comprises 15 residues. The germline V gene has CDR1 MDHEN and CDR2 SYDVKM. V shed 9 bases, J shed 1 base, and the junction held 9 bases outside the gene matches. The CDR3 loop reads CASYGQGISQETQYF. Here the CDR3 DNA reads TGTGCCAGTTATGGACAGGGGATAAGCCAAGAGACCCAGTACTTC.

This clonotype was seen many times. The CDR3 DNA reads TGTGCCAGCAAAGGACTAGCGGCACACACCGGGGAGCTGTTTTTT. Its translation: CASKGLAAHTGELFF. The chain uses TRBV3-1 and TRBJ2-2, with 10 bases matching TRBD2. Trimming at V came to 7 bases and at J to 3 bases, leaving 5 bases not matched to a gene. Germline CDR1 is LGHDT and CDR2 is YNNKEL (reference sequence). This CDR3 spans 15 amino acids.